The sequence of this T cell receptor beta chain was determined in a study of CD8+ T cells in alopecia areata. On the study more broadly: Severity scoring for treated patients was based on the percentage of affected scalp area.

The treatment was: oral pan-JAK inhibitor, 5-10 mg twice daily. Alopecia areata patients provided lesional scalp punch biopsies and peripheral blood, both collected for the study. cDNA prepared by RNA extraction and subsequent reverse transcription served as the template for sequencing. The method was immunoSEQ multiplex PCR; TCRdb's version includes in-frame clones alone and lacks a portion of them. The sample has 150,000 to 200,000 clones; about 61% are singletons. This clone has only a few counts. CDR1 and CDR2 from the germline V gene are SGHVS and FQNEAQ. The CDR3 covers 17 residues. J was trimmed by 3 bases and V by 1 base; bases with no gene match: 12.

V and J are TRBV7-8 and TRBJ2-7, with 7 bases fitting TRBD2. The sample here was CD4+ T cells sorted from blood, taken at approximately week 61, from a patient treated with tofacitinib. The sequence derives from a human donor with alopecia areata. CDR3 in amino acids: CASSLGVGGGGLYEQYF. The CDR3 DNA sequence: TGTGCCAGCAGCTTAGGAGTGGGAGGCGGGGGTCTCTACGAGCAGTACTTC. The full variable domain, with the rest looked up from reference TRBV7-8 and TRBJ2-7, is GAGVSQSPRYKVAKRGQDVALRCDPISGHVSLFWYQQALGQGPEFLTYFQNEAQLDKSGLPSDRFFAERPEGSVSTLKIQRTQQEDSAVYLCASSLGVGGGGLYEQYFGPGTRLTVT.